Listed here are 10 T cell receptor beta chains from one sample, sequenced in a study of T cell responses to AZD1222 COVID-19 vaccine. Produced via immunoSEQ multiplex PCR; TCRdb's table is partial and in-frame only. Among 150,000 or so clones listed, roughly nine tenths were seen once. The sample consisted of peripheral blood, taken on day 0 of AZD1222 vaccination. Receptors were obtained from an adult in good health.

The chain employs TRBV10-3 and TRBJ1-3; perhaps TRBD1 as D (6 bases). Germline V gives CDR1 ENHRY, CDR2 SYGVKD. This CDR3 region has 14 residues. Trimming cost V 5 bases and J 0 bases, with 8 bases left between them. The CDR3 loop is CAISTGTSGNTIYF. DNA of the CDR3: TGTGCCATCAGTACAGGGACCTCTGGAAACACCATATATTTT.

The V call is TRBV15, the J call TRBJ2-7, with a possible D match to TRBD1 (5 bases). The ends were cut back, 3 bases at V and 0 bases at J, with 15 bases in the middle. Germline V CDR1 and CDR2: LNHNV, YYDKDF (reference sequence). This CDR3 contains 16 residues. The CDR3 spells CATSSRSLGHSYEQYF. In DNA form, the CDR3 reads TGTGCCACCAGCAGTCGGAGTTTAGGACACTCCTACGAGCAGTACTTC.

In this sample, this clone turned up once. The CDR3 region is CASSLGATPTREQYF. For the CDR3, the DNA is TGTGCCAGCAGCTTGGGGGCCACCCCGACGAGGGAGCAGTACTTC. The J gene is TRBJ2-7, the V gene TRBV5-6; D is unresolved. Trimming pared 0 bases from V and 7 bases from J, leaving 17 bases between. Looked up from germline, CDR1 is SGHDT and CDR2 is YYEEEE. The CDR3 totals 15 residues.

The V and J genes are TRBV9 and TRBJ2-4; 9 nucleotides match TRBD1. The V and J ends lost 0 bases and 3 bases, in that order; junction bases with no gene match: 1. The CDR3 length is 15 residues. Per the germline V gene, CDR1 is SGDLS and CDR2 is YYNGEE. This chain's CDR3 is CASSVEGQGKNIQYF. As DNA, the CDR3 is TGTGCCAGCAGCGTAGAGGGACAGGGCAAAAACATTCAGTACTTC.

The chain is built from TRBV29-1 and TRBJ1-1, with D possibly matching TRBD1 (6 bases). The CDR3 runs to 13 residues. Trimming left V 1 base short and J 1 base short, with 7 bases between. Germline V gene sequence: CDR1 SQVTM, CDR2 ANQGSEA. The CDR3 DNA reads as TGCAGCGTTGAAGGGGGGCCGAACACTGAAGCTTTCTTT. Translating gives CSVEGGPNTEAFF. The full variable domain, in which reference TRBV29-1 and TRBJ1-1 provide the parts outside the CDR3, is SAVISQKPSRDICQRGTSLTIQCQVDSQVTMMFWYRQQPGQSLTLIATANQGSEATYESGFVIDKFPISRPNLTFSTLTVSNMSPEDSSIYLCSVEGGPNTEAFFGQGTRLTVV.

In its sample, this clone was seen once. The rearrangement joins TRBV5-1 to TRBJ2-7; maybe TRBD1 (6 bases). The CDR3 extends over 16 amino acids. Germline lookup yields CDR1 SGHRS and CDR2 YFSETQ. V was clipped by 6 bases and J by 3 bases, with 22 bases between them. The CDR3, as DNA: TGCGCCAGCACCTCGGGGACACCGAACGGAAACTACGAGCAGTACTTC. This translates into CASTSGTPNGNYEQYF.

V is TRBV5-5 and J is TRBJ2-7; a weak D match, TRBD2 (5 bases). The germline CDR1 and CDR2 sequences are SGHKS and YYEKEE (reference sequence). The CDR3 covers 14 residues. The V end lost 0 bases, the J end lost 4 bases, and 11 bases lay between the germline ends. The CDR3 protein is CASSLAPGKYEQYF. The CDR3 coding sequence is TGTGCCAGCAGCTTGGCCCCGGGGAAATACGAGCAGTACTTC.

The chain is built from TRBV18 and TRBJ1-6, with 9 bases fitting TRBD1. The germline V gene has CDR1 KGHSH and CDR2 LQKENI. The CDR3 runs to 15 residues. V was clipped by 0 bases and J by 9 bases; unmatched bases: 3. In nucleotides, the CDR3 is TGTGCCAGCTCACCACCGGGACAGGGAACTTCACCCCTCCACTTT. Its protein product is CASSPPGQGTSPLHF. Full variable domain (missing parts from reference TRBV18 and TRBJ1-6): NAGVMQNPRHLVRRRGQEARLRCSPMKGHSHVYWYRQLPEEGLKFMVYLQKENIIDESGMPKERFSAEFPKEGPSILRIQQVVRGDSAAYFCASSPPGQGTSPLHFGNGTRLTVT.

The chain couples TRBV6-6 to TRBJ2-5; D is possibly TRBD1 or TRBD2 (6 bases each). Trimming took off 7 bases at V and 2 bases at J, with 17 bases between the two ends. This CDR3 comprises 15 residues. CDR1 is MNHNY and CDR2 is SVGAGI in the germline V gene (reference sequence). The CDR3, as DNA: TGTGCCAGCAACGCCATAGGGGGGAAACAAGAGACCCAGTACTTC. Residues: CASNAIGGKQETQYF.

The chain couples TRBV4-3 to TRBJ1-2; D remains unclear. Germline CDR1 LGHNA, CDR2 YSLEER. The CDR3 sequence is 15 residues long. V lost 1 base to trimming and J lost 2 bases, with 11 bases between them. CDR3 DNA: TGCGCCAGCAGCCAAGGAGCGGGTAGCAACTATGGCTACACCTTC. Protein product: CASSQGAGSNYGYTF.